Shown below are 27 T cell receptor beta chains from a single sample sequenced in a study of identical twins. One entry per CDR3 protein, called by TCRdb with MiXCR from the 5' RACE reads. The data contain about 530,000 distinct CDR3 sequences, roughly 15% of them seen just once; the ten biggest clones take up roughly 0.42%. The sample was also linked to a second study, of yellow fever vaccine responses in identical twins.

The sequencing sample was made of CD4+ T cells sorted from blood. The origin of the receptors is a young woman in good health.

This clonotype was observed a few times. The chain recombines TRBV5-1 with TRBJ2-4, with 11 nucleotides matching TRBD2. Germline V lookup: CDR1 SGHRS, CDR2 YFSETQ. The CDR3 runs to 18 residues. The V and J ends lost 4 bases and 0 bases, in that order; junction bases with no gene match: 9. CDR3 protein: CASSPGLAGLLAKNIQYF. DNA for the CDR3: TGCGCCAGCAGCCCAGGACTAGCGGGCCTCCTAGCCAAAAACATTCAGTACTTC. The full variable domain, rest sourced from reference TRBV5-1 and TRBJ2-4, is KAGVTQTPRYLIKTRGQQVTLSCSPISGHRSVSWYQQTPGQGLQFLFEYFSETQRNKGNFPGRFSGRQFSNSRSEMNVSTLELGDSALYLCASSPGLAGLLAKNIQYFGAGTRLSVL.

This clonotype was found a few times. This rearrangement joins TRBV29-1 to TRBJ1-2; possibly TRBD1 for D (6 bases). The CDR3 length is 12 residues. Trimming took off 7 bases at V and 3 bases at J, with 12 bases between the two ends. Germline V lookup: CDR1 SQVTM, CDR2 ANQGSEA. CDR3 in DNA: TGCAGCGCAAATAGGGGGGACTATGGCTACACCTTC. Amino acid sequence: CSANRGDYGYTF.

In this sample, this clonotype turned up a few times. This chain connects TRBV5-1 to TRBJ1-6, with D hard to call. The CDR3 has 16 amino acids. Per the germline V gene, CDR1 is SGHRS and CDR2 is YFSETQ. Trimming took 5 bases from V and 5 from J, leaving 17 bases between them. The CDR3 DNA is TGCGCCAGCAGAACCGGACTGCCCGGGGATAATTCACCCCTCCACTTT. Its translation: CASRTGLPGDNSPLHF.

The J gene is TRBJ2-1, the V gene TRBV29-1; 9 bases are a match to TRBD2. CDR3 length equals 14 residues. V dropped 4 bases and J dropped 4; count of bases not matched to a gene: 5. Germline CDR1 reads SQVTM; CDR2 reads ANQGSEA. The CDR3 loop reads CSVGGGAWYNEQFF. The CDR3 DNA follows: TGCAGCGTTGGCGGGGGGGCCTGGTACAATGAGCAGTTCTTC.

The chain recombines TRBV29-1 with TRBJ2-1; 7 nucleotides match TRBD2. This CDR3 has 11 amino acids. CDR1 is SQVTM and CDR2 is ANQGSEA in the germline V gene. The ends lost 6 bases at V and 13 bases at J; junction bases unmatched: 9. The CDR3 bases are TGCAGCGTGGGGGGGGTAGTGGATCAGTTCTTC. This encodes CSVGGVVDQFF.

This clonotype was recorded many times. The rearrangement links TRBV12-3 or TRBV12-4 to TRBJ1-1, with TRBD1 matching over 7 bases. V was pared by 5 bases and J by 5 bases, with 5 bases of the junction left unmatched. CDR3 length: 13 residues. The CDR3 here is CASSLGGRTEAFF. The DNA of the CDR3 is TGTGCCAGCAGTCTAGGGGGCCGGACTGAAGCTTTCTTT.

This clonotype has just a few counts. The rearrangement uses TRBV12-3 or TRBV12-4 and TRBJ2-1, with TRBD2 matching 11 bases. The V gene end was trimmed by 5 bases and the J gene end by 7 bases; junction bases not matched to a gene: 13. This CDR3 is built from 17 residues. CDR3 region: CASSQSGSLAGANEQFF. The CDR3 DNA sequence: TGTGCCAGCAGTCAAAGCGGGTCACTAGCGGGAGCGAATGAGCAGTTCTTC.

V gene TRBV20-1 combines with J gene TRBJ2-7; no clear D gene. This CDR3 comprises 12 residues. The germline V and J ends were trimmed by 1 base and 1 base, with 5 bases remaining between them. Germline V CDR1 and CDR2: DFQATT, SNEGSKA (reference sequence). The CDR3 DNA follows: TGCAGTGCTAGAGGGTGGTCCTACGAGCAGTACGTC. Its protein is CSARGWSYEQYV.

This clonotype was recorded a few times. The chain carries TRBV7-8 and TRBJ1-1, with a tentative D call TRBD1 (5 bases). Germline CDR1 SGHVS, CDR2 FQNEAQ. The CDR3 contains 14 residues. V lost 5 bases and J 2 bases, leaving 12 bases between the germline ends. CDR3 loop: CASSPTALNTEAFF. The CDR3 nucleotides read TGTGCCAGCAGCCCGACAGCGCTTAACACTGAAGCTTTCTTT.

This clonotype has only a few counts. The J gene is TRBJ2-3, the V gene TRBV12-3 or TRBV12-4; D may be TRBD1 (6 bases). The CDR3 is 17 residues long. V was pared by 0 bases and J by 3 bases, with 16 bases between. The CDR3 here is CASSLAHLRGSTDTQYF. CDR3 DNA sequence: TGTGCCAGCAGTTTAGCGCATCTGAGGGGGTCAACAGATACGCAGTATTTT.

This clonotype has more than one count but fewer than ten. V usage is TRBV5-1 and J usage is TRBJ2-5; weak D call: TRBD2 (5 bases). V lost 4 bases, J lost 1 base, and 20 bases lay in between. The length of the CDR3 is 17 residues. From germline, CDR1 is SGHRS and CDR2 YFSETQ. The CDR3 DNA is TGCGCCAGCAGCATACAGACTAACAAAAATACCCAAGAGACCCAGTACTTC. This translates into CASSIQTNKNTQETQYF.

V gene TRBV2 combines with J gene TRBJ2-2; 10 positions match TRBD1. The length of the CDR3 is 17 residues. CDR1 and CDR2 (germline): SNHLY, FYNNEI. V trimming: 0 bases; J trimming: 6 bases; junction bases outside the gene matches: 7. This CDR3 reads CASSEALRDRGAGELFF. The CDR3 bases are TGTGCCAGCAGTGAAGCGCTTCGGGACAGGGGTGCCGGGGAGCTGTTTTTT.

This clonotype was detected a few times. The chain has TRBV29-1 and TRBJ2-1, with TRBD2 matching 7 bases. This CDR3 comprises 14 residues. CDR1 SQVTM and CDR2 ANQGSEA come from the germline V gene. Unmatched junction bases numbered 8, after V lost 4 bases and J lost 5 bases. CDR3 nucleotide sequence: TGCAGCGTTGCGAAGAGGCTAGCGGACAATGAGCAGTTCTTC. This encodes CSVAKRLADNEQFF.

This clonotype occurred a few times. The J gene is TRBJ2-7, the V gene TRBV5-6; perhaps TRBD1 as D (6 bases). In germline, CDR1 is SGHDT, CDR2 YYEEEE. V shed 4 bases and J shed 3 bases, with 14 bases lying between them. The CDR3 contains 14 residues. The CDR3 DNA is TGTGCCAGCAGCGGGAAGGGGGACGTCTACGAGCAGTACTTC. It yields the protein CASSGKGDVYEQYF.

This sequence joins TRBV18 and TRBJ2-2; D is undetermined. There are 16 residues in the CDR3. The V and J ends lost 6 bases and 0 bases respectively, with 14 bases between them. The germline gives CDR1 KGHSH, CDR2 LQKENI. The DNA of the CDR3 is TGTGCCAGCTCGCGAAGTCCTGCTCCGAACACCGGGGAGCTGTTTTTT. Protein: CASSRSPAPNTGELFF.

The J gene is TRBJ1-2, the V gene TRBV21-1; the table gives TRBD1 as D, unverified against the DNA. TRBV21-1 is assigned pseudogene status. CDR3 length: 16 amino acids. The CDR3 sequence is CASSKVFGTGGRGYTF. The CDR3 coding sequence is TGTGCCAGCAGCAAAGTGTTCGGGACAGGGGGTCGTGGCTACACCTTC.

The chain is built from TRBV20-1 and TRBJ2-1, with 16 bases fitting TRBD2. This CDR3 has 17 residues. From germline, CDR1 is DFQATT and CDR2 SNEGSKA (reference sequence). Trimming removed 4 bases from V and 7 bases from J; junction bases left unmatched: 10. Here the CDR3 reads CSATIPGTSGRVNEQFF. As DNA, the CDR3 is TGCAGTGCTACCATACCTGGGACTAGCGGGAGGGTAAATGAGCAGTTCTTC.

This chain links TRBV9 with TRBJ1-6, with D hard to call. Germline CDR1 and CDR2: SGDLS and YYNGEE. V lost 1 base to trimming and J lost 9 bases, with 11 bases between them. This CDR3 is 14 amino acids long. CDR3 sequence: CASSVYEVGSPLHF. CDR3 nucleotides: TGTGCCAGCAGCGTATATGAGGTTGGTTCACCCCTCCACTTT.

This clonotype was seen a handful of times. This chain joins TRBV7-6 and TRBJ2-7; D ambiguous. Trimming took off 5 bases at V and 7 bases at J, with 12 bases between the two ends. There are 12 residues in the CDR3. CDR1 SGHVS and CDR2 FNYEAQ come from the germline V gene. The CDR3 loop is CASSGYYTEQYF. The CDR3 coding sequence is TGTGCCAGCAGCGGCTACTATACGGAGCAGTACTTC.

This chain links TRBV20-1 with TRBJ2-7; D may be TRBD1 or TRBD2 (6 bases each). The V end lost 3 bases, the J end lost 0 bases, and 18 bases lay between the germline ends. The length of the CDR3 is 16 residues. Looked up from germline, CDR1 is DFQATT and CDR2 is SNEGSKA (reference sequence). The CDR3: CSARVPGGGTSYEQYF. CDR3 in DNA: TGCAGTGCTAGGGTCCCCGGGGGCGGGACCTCCTACGAGCAGTACTTC.

The V gene is TRBV20-1, the J gene TRBJ2-3, with D hard to call. CDR1 DFQATT and CDR2 SNEGSKA come from the germline V gene (reference sequence). The CDR3 is made up of 13 amino acids. CDR3 coding DNA: TGCATCCAAAAAACGGGTGGCACAGATACGCAGTATTTT. It translates to CIQKTGGTDTQYF.

This chain uses TRBV4-2 with TRBJ2-5; 8 nucleotides align to TRBD2. The germline CDR1 and CDR2 sequences are LGHNA and YNFKEQ. J was trimmed by 4 bases and V by 1 base; bases with no gene match: 5. The CDR3 sequence is 15 residues long. DNA of the CDR3: TGTGCCAGCAGCCAAGCTTTTCTAGCGGGAGAGACCCAGTACTTC. Translating it yields CASSQAFLAGETQYF.

This clonotype was found a few times. This chain uses TRBV20-1 with TRBJ2-4; D gene unclear. The V gene's germline CDR1 is DFQATT and CDR2 SNEGSKA (reference sequence). The CDR3 length is 13 residues. V was cut by 3 bases and J by 0 bases, with 6 bases left in between. The DNA for the CDR3 is TGCAGTGCTAGGGAGATAGCCAAAAACATTCAGTACTTC. Amino acid sequence: CSAREIAKNIQYF.

This clonotype showed up just a few times. In DNA, the CDR3 is TGTGCCAGCAGCGGGCGACAGGGGCGGACCTACAATGAGCAGTTCTTC. It codes for CASSGRQGRTYNEQFF. This chain uses TRBV14 with TRBJ2-1; 8 bases fit TRBD1. This CDR3 is 16 amino acids long. Germline V gene data show CDR1 as SGHDN and CDR2 as FVKESK. J lost 2 bases, V lost 5 bases, and 8 bases had no gene match.

The rearrangement joins TRBV5-1 to TRBJ1-4, with D possibly being TRBD1 (5 bases). Trimming cost V 4 bases and J 8 bases, with 15 bases left between them. Germline assignment: CDR1 SGHRS and CDR2 YFSETQ. The CDR3 loop spans 14 amino acids. The CDR3 here is CASSLGREGEKLFF. Written as DNA, the CDR3 is TGCGCCAGCAGCCTTGGCAGGGAGGGGGAAAAACTGTTTTTT.

The chain links TRBV28 to TRBJ1-4, with D perhaps TRBD1 (6 bases). This CDR3 has 14 amino acids. Trimming took 6 bases from V and 8 from J, leaving 16 bases between them. CDR1 and CDR2 (germline): MDHEN, SYDVKM. The CDR3 protein is CASRLTGLGEKLFF. For the CDR3, the DNA is TGTGCCAGCAGGCTAACAGGGCTCGGCGAAAAACTGTTTTTT.

V is TRBV10-3 and J is TRBJ2-7, with 9 bases fitting TRBD2. The CDR3 runs to 17 residues. V was pared by 0 bases and J by 1 base, with 7 bases of the junction left unmatched. The V gene's germline CDR1 is ENHRY and CDR2 SYGVKD. The CDR3 protein is CAISESPGLATSYEQYF. CDR3 sequence (DNA): TGTGCCATCAGTGAGTCCCCCGGACTAGCGACATCCTACGAGCAGTACTTC.